This entry concerns a single TCR beta chain. Antigen unknown. The data originate from a study of shared clonotypes between healthy human individuals. Study-level findings and limits: Donor scarcity curtailed the genetic and exposure-history diversity represented herein.

Naive CD8 populations comprised CD45RO-negative cells positively selected for CCR7, excluding terminally differentiated effector memory CD45RA+ cells. The material for each subset, its genomic DNA, was split evenly across several immunoSEQ plates. The method was immunoSEQ multiplex PCR; TCRdb's version includes in-frame clones alone and lacks a portion of them. The data contain about 750,000 clones, nearly 95% of them singletons. Between the trimmed V and J ends, which lost 7 bases and 2 bases, there was a span of 17 bases. The germline CDR1 and CDR2 sequences are MNHEY and SMNVEV (reference sequence). The length of the CDR3 is 15 residues.

The gene calls are TRBV27 and TRBJ1-2; D not certain. The TCR sequence derives from a man aged 25 to 40 in good health. Sequencing used naive CD8+ T cells sorted from blood. The CDR3 DNA follows: TGTGCCAGCACCCCCGTTGGGTGGGCAAACTATGGCTACACCTTC. Encoded protein: CASTPVGWANYGYTF.